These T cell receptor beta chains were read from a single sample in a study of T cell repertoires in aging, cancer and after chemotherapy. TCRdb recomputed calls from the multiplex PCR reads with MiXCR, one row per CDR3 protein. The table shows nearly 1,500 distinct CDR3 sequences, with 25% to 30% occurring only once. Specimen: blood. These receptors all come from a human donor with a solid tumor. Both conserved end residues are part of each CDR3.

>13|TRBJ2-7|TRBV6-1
CASSEARPGEQYF
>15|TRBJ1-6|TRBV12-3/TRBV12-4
CASSFLPGKGSPLHF
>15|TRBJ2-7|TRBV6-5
CASSHKQGGSYEQYF
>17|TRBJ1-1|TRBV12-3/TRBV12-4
CASSSGTGISVNTEAFF
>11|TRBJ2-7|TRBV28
CASSTRGEQYF
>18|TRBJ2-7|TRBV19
CASSMVSRAGGLSYEQYF
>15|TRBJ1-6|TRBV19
CASSSPIRIDSPLHF
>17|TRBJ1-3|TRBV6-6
CASSYALRGDSGNTIYF
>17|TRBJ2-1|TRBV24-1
CATSAPRQGSSYNEQFF
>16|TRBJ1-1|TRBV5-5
CASSIGTSNMNTEAFF
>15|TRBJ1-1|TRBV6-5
CASSYSGNLNTEAFF
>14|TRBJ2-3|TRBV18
CASAIGGSADTQCF
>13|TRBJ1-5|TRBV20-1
CSARAPGNQPQHF
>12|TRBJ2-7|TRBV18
CASSPTAWEQYF
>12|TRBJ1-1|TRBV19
CASRHSNTEAFF
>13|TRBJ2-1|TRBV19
CASSIGQYNEQFF
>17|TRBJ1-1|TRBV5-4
CASRTGQVSWGYTEAFF
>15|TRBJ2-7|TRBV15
CATSSSTGFGYEQYF